The present T cell receptor (beta chain) was sequenced within a study of T-cell memory formation after mild COVID-19. V shed 6 bases, J shed 5 bases, and the junction held 9 bases outside the gene matches. The CDR3 runs 16 residues. Germline CDR1 is KGHSH and CDR2 is LQKENI. Each CDR3 protein gets one entry after TCRdb re-called the 5' RACE reads with MiXCR. The sample holds roughly 350,000 distinct CDR3 sequences; 25% to 30% are singletons and the top ten take about 14%. The specimen sequenced was PBMCs or a T cell subset sorted from them (not recorded which). This TCR was sampled from an adult woman who had mild COVID-19 (a few samples of this study predate the infection). Cell type and time point are not known. The chain uses TRBV18 and TRBJ2-1; TRBD2 aligns across 11 bases. The CDR3 sequence is CASSPNVLAGDNEQFF. CDR3 DNA: TGTGCCAGCTCCCCGAACGTACTAGCGGGGGACAATGAGCAGTTCTTC.